One sample yielded the 17 T cell receptor beta chains listed below, sequenced in a study of blood T cell repertoires in COVID-19. Libraries were prepared by immunoSEQ multiplex PCR; TCRdb keeps only in-frame clonotypes and omits some of them. Of some 69,000 clones listed, over 80% were seen once; the top ten hold 1.8%. The sample comprised peripheral blood. The receptors derive from a woman aged 55-75 years with acute or convalescent COVID-19.

This clone was observed a single time. The V call is TRBV3-1 (or the pseudogene TRBV3-2), the J call TRBJ2-3, with 7 bases lining up with TRBD1. V was clipped by 1 base and J by 1 base; unmatched bases: 11. The CDR3 runs 18 residues. CDR1 and CDR2 (germline): LGHDT, YNNKEL (reference sequence). CDR3 residues: CASSQGRYRGLGTDTQYF. The CDR3 DNA reads as TGTGCCAGCAGCCAAGGCCGCTACAGGGGATTGGGCACAGATACGCAGTATTTT.

The V call is TRBV7-3, the J call TRBJ2-3, with D maybe TRBD2 (5 bases). Looked up from germline, CDR1 is SGHTA and CDR2 is FQGTGA. The CDR3 totals 15 residues. V was trimmed by 5 bases and J by 3 bases, leaving 15 bases between them. In DNA form, the CDR3 reads TGTGCCAGCAGCCCTTCGATGGGGAGAACAGATACGCAGTATTTT. Amino acids: CASSPSMGRTDTQYF.

The rearrangement uses TRBV4-2 and TRBJ1-1, with D unresolved. This CDR3 spans 15 amino acids. Germline assignment: CDR1 LGHNA and CDR2 YNFKEQ. The V gene lost 1 base and the J gene lost 8 bases, with 17 bases spanning the gap. Here the CDR3 reads CASSQVERIPKEAFF. CDR3 nucleotide sequence: TGTGCCAGCAGCCAAGTAGAACGCATACCGAAGGAAGCTTTCTTT.

The rearrangement joins TRBV27 to TRBJ1-1; the match to TRBD1 covers 7 bases. CDR1 is MNHEY, CDR2 SMNVEV, per germline (reference sequence). The CDR3 sequence is 13 residues long. Unmatched junction bases numbered 1, after V lost 6 bases and J lost 0 bases. CDR3 in DNA: TGTGCCAGCAGAGGGACAGTGAACACTGAAGCTTTCTTT. Translation gives CASRGTVNTEAFF.

This chain links TRBV6-1 with TRBJ1-1; D not certain. Germline V gene data show CDR1 as MNHNS and CDR2 as SASEGT. Trimming left V 1 base short and J 1 base short, with 4 bases between. The CDR3 has 13 residues. The chain's CDR3 is CASSEGQNTEAFF. The CDR3 region has the DNA TGTGCCAGCAGTGAAGGACAGAACACTGAAGCTTTCTTT.

This chain joins TRBV6-5 and TRBJ1-2; 9 positions match TRBD1. Germline V gene data show CDR1 as MNHEY and CDR2 as SVGAGI. The trim removed 8 bases at V and 2 bases at J, leaving 9 bases unmatched. CDR3 length: 15 amino acids. The CDR3 DNA sequence: TGTGCCAGCTGGACAGGGGCTCTATTCAACTATGGCTACACCTTC. It encodes CASWTGALFNYGYTF.

This sequence joins TRBV14 and TRBJ1-2; D possibly corresponds to TRBD1 (6 bases). This CDR3 is 14 amino acids long. Germline V gene lookup returns CDR1 SGHDN and CDR2 FVKESK. V was clipped by 1 base and J by 4 bases, with 10 bases between them. The CDR3, as DNA: TGTGCCAGCAGCCAAGTTACAGGGACCTATGGCTACACCTTC. Translated: CASSQVTGTYGYTF. Complete variable domain (other parts from reference TRBV14 and TRBJ1-2): EAGVTQFPSHSVIEKGQTVTLRCDPISGHDNLYWYRRVMGKEIKFLLHFVKESKQDESGMPNNRFLAERTGGTYSTLKVQPAELEDSGVYFCASSQVTGTYGYTFGSGTRLTVV.

The rearrangement links TRBV10-3 to TRBJ2-5; 12 bases map to TRBD2. There are 17 residues in the CDR3. CDR1 is ENHRY, CDR2 SYGVKD, per germline. The J segment lost 0 bases and the V segment lost 4 bases, leaving 6 bases of the junction unmatched. CDR3 coding DNA: TGTGCCATCAGTGGGACTAGCGGGGACCTGTACCAAGAGACCCAGTACTTC. It encodes CAISGTSGDLYQETQYF.

Concerning this clone itself: No conserved phenylalanine or tryptophan ends this CDR3, so it is likely a read error. No DNA is shown, since the ends of the CDR3 on it are uncertain; the CDR3 is the one TCRdb lists. The chain uses TRBV24-1 and TRBJ1-2; the DNA was not used to check the table's D call, TRBD1. Ends included, the CDR3 has 23 residues. Germline CDR1 and CDR2: KGHDR and SFDVKD. The CDR3 protein is CATSDPSWTVLPFEAVCKLGLGL.

This chain connects TRBV5-1 to TRBJ2-2, with 8 positions matching TRBD1. J lost 3 bases, V lost 4 bases, and 5 bases had no gene match. Per germline, CDR1 SGHRS and CDR2 YFSETQ. The CDR3 totals 15 residues. CDR3 region: CASSTGQGYTGELFF. The DNA for the CDR3 is TGCGCCAGCAGCACCGGACAGGGATACACCGGGGAGCTGTTTTTT.

The genes are TRBV12-5 and TRBJ2-5; D ambiguous. This CDR3 has 12 amino acids. V lost 2 bases and J 5 bases, leaving 6 bases between the germline ends. CDR1 is LGHNT and CDR2 is FRNRAP in the germline V gene. CDR3 residues: CASGLMSETQYF. In DNA form, the CDR3 reads TGTGCTAGTGGTTTGATGAGTGAGACCCAGTACTTC.

The V and J genes are TRBV4-1 and TRBJ1-3; weak D call: TRBD1 (5 bases). CDR1 MGHRA and CDR2 YSYEKL come from the germline V gene. The germline V and J ends were trimmed by 0 bases and 3 bases, with 9 bases remaining between them. There are 15 residues in the CDR3. The CDR3 protein is CASSQDPGFGNTIYF. The CDR3 coding sequence is TGCGCCAGCAGCCAAGATCCAGGGTTTGGAAACACCATATATTTT.

The chain recombines TRBV18 with TRBJ2-7; TRBD2 matches at 8 bases. This CDR3 is built from 20 residues. Trimming at V came to 4 bases and at J to 0 bases, leaving 20 bases not matched to a gene. Looked up from germline, CDR1 is KGHSH and CDR2 is LQKENI. CDR3 in amino acids: CASSLPVGTRVNKSSYEQYF. CDR3 in DNA: TGTGCCAGCTCACTCCCGGTCGGGACTAGGGTCAACAAGAGCTCCTACGAGCAGTACTTC.

The V gene is TRBV5-1, the J gene TRBJ2-1; D is perhaps TRBD2 (6 bases). The CDR3 is 17 residues long. The V and J ends lost 0 bases and 2 bases respectively, with 15 bases between them. Germline lookup yields CDR1 SGHRS and CDR2 YFSETQ. CDR3 in amino acids: CASSLELVRGPYNEQFF. The CDR3 nucleotides are TGCGCCAGCAGCTTGGAACTGGTGCGGGGTCCCTACAATGAGCAGTTCTTC. Based on the CDR3 plus reference TRBV5-1 and TRBJ2-1, the full variable domain is KAGVTQTPRYLIKTRGQQVTLSCSPISGHRSVSWYQQTPGQGLQFLFEYFSETQRNKGNFPGRFSGRQFSNSRSEMNVSTLELGDSALYLCASSLELVRGPYNEQFFGPGTRLTVL.

This clone was detected only once. The CDR3 sequence is CAISEGGAGEGTQYF. The CDR3 coding sequence is TGTGCCATCAGTGAGGGTGGGGCGGGAGAGGGTACGCAGTATTTT. This rearrangement joins TRBV10-3 to TRBJ2-3, with 7 positions matching TRBD2. Per germline, CDR1 ENHRY and CDR2 SYGVKD. CDR3 size: 15 residues. With 2 bases clipped from V and 8 bases from J, the junction kept 10 bases outside the gene matches.

This clone counts as medium-sized (0.01 to 0.1%). The chain carries TRBV7-9 and TRBJ1-6; 7 positions agree with TRBD1. Germline lookup yields CDR1 SEHNR and CDR2 FQNEAQ (reference sequence). The CDR3 spans 13 residues. J lost 9 bases, V lost 5 bases, and 4 bases had no gene match. CDR3 DNA: TGTGCCAGCAGCCTACGGACAGGTTCACCCCTCCACTTT. Translating gives CASSLRTGSPLHF.

This clone was counted only a few times. This chain connects TRBV5-5 to TRBJ2-2, with 9 bases identical to TRBD1. This CDR3 comprises 15 residues. Per germline, CDR1 SGHKS and CDR2 YYEKEE (reference sequence). Unmatched junction bases numbered 3, after V lost 2 bases and J lost 4 bases. The CDR3 sequence: CASSFWTGATGELFF. The CDR3 DNA reads as TGTGCCAGCAGCTTTTGGACAGGGGCCACCGGGGAGCTGTTTTTT.